This passage covers 2 T cell receptor beta chains from one sample sequenced in a study of T cell responses to AZD1222 COVID-19 vaccine. The assay was immunoSEQ multiplex PCR, and TCRdb's table has in-frame clones only and misses some. The table shows under 150,000 clones, with roughly 93% occurring only once. The sample was peripheral blood, taken 28 days after the second AZD1222 dose. These receptors were obtained from an adult who received the AZD1222 COVID-19 vaccine.

CDR3 sequence (DNA): TGTGCCAGCAGACCCAGGATGGCCGTTGGAGAGACCCAGTACTTC. Amino acids: CASRPRMAVGETQYF. The chain has TRBV2 and TRBJ2-5; D is unclear. Germline values: CDR1 SNHLY, CDR2 FYNNEI. The CDR3 is 15 amino acids. V dropped 6 bases and J dropped 4 bases, with 18 bases sitting between them. Full variable domain (rest looked up from reference TRBV2 and TRBJ2-5): EPEVTQTPSHQVTQMGQEVILRCVPISNHLYFYWYRQILGQKVEFLVSFYNNEISEKSEIFDDQFSVERPDGSNFTLKIRSTKLEDSAMYFCASRPRMAVGETQYFGPGTRLLVL.

The table lists this clone with a count of one. V and J are TRBV6-6 and TRBJ1-2, with D possibly TRBD1 on 6 matching bases. Germline V CDR1 and CDR2: MNHNY, SVGAGI (reference sequence). V shed 10 bases and J shed 6 bases, with 9 bases lying between them. This CDR3 region has 10 residues. CDR3 protein: CATRTDGYTF. The CDR3, as DNA: TGTGCCACTCGGACAGATGGCTACACCTTC.